Listed below are T cell receptor beta chains from one sample, sequenced in a study of T cell responses to AZD1222 COVID-19 vaccine. Only in-frame clones appear in the TCRdb table, and some are missing; sequencing was by immunoSEQ multiplex PCR. The table records over 150,000 clones, over 75% of them present only once. Sequenced here: peripheral blood, sampled on day 0 of AZD1222 vaccination. The source of these receptors is an adult in good health. The CDR3 runs from the conserved cysteine through the conserved F or W. Fields, in order: D gene, V gene, J gene, clone size, CDR3 protein, CDR3 DNA. A D gene is named only where the DNA matches it firmly. Not all rows give a size; the values are once, few, many and, for expanded clones, a class.

D gene: TRBD1
V gene: TRBV5-1
J gene: TRBJ2-5
clone size: .
CDR3 protein: CASSWQGEETQYF
CDR3 DNA: TGCGCCAGCAGCTGGCAGGGGGAAGAGACCCAGTACTTC

D gene: TRBD2
V gene: TRBV2
J gene: TRBJ2-1
clone size: once
CDR3 protein: CASRPRLAGNEQFF
CDR3 DNA: TGTGCCAGCAGGCCGAGACTAGCGGGTAATGAGCAGTTCTTC

D gene: .
V gene: TRBV7-9
J gene: TRBJ2-1
clone size: .
CDR3 protein: CALSSSYNEQFF
CDR3 DNA: TGTGCTCTCTCCTCTAGTTACAATGAGCAGTTCTTC

D gene: .
V gene: TRBV19
J gene: TRBJ2-1
clone size: .
CDR3 protein: CASSPFEGRAYNEQFF
CDR3 DNA: TGTGCCAGTAGTCCCTTCGAGGGGCGGGCCTACAATGAGCAGTTCTTC

D gene: .
V gene: TRBV5-1
J gene: TRBJ1-4
clone size: once
CDR3 protein: CASSLDSSTNEKLFF
CDR3 DNA: TGCGCCAGCAGCTTGGACAGTTCAACTAATGAAAAACTGTTTTTT

D gene: TRBD1
V gene: TRBV2
J gene: TRBJ1-5
clone size: .
CDR3 protein: CASSPGQASYQPQHF
CDR3 DNA: TGTGCCAGCAGCCCGGGACAGGCTTCCTACCAGCCCCAGCATTTT

D gene: .
V gene: TRBV5-4
J gene: TRBJ2-3
clone size: few
CDR3 protein: CASSLVRTDTQYF
CDR3 DNA: TGTGCCAGCAGCTTGGTCAGAACAGATACGCAGTATTTT

D gene: TRBD1
V gene: TRBV16
J gene: TRBJ1-5
clone size: .
CDR3 protein: CASSQLDRGNNQPQHF
CDR3 DNA: TGTGCCAGCAGCCAACTGGACAGGGGAAACAATCAGCCCCAGCATTTT

D gene: TRBD1
V gene: TRBV6-5
J gene: TRBJ1-1
clone size: .
CDR3 protein: CASSRTGGTEAFF
CDR3 DNA: TGTGCCAGCAGTAGAACAGGGGGAACTGAAGCTTTCTTT

D gene: .
V gene: TRBV6-5
J gene: TRBJ1-4
clone size: .
CDR3 protein: CASSYRRTNEKLFF
CDR3 DNA: TGTGCCAGCAGTTACCGACGGACTAATGAAAAACTGTTTTTT

D gene: .
V gene: TRBV9
J gene: TRBJ2-1
clone size: .
CDR3 protein: CASSDPAGNEQFF
CDR3 DNA: TGTGCCAGCAGCGATCCGGCAGGAAATGAGCAGTTCTTC

D gene: .
V gene: TRBV5-1
J gene: TRBJ2-3
clone size: .
CDR3 protein: CASSLQGLRTDTQYF
CDR3 DNA: TGCGCCAGCAGCTTGCAGGGCCTCCGCACAGATACGCAGTATTTT

D gene: .
V gene: TRBV7-9
J gene: TRBJ1-2
clone size: .
CDR3 protein: CASSLVQGHGYTF
CDR3 DNA: TGTGCCAGCAGCTTAGTTCAAGGGCATGGCTACACCTTC

D gene: .
V gene: TRBV4-3
J gene: TRBJ2-1
clone size: .
CDR3 protein: CASSQDRVGGVFDEQFF
CDR3 DNA: TGCGCCAGCAGCCAAGATCGGGTCGGGGGAGTTTTCGATGAGCAGTTCTTC

D gene: .
V gene: TRBV4-1
J gene: TRBJ1-1
clone size: .
CDR3 protein: CASSDTPGAMYTEAFF
CDR3 DNA: TGCGCCAGCAGCGATACTCCCGGGGCAATGTACACTGAAGCTTTCTTT

D gene: TRBD2
V gene: TRBV7-2
J gene: TRBJ2-1
clone size: .
CDR3 protein: CASSLVAGGISHNEQFF
CDR3 DNA: TGTGCCAGCAGCTTAGTAGCGGGGGGGATAAGCCACAATGAGCAGTTCTTC

D gene: TRBD2
V gene: TRBV19
J gene: TRBJ2-5
clone size: .
CDR3 protein: CASSIVGGGALETQYF
CDR3 DNA: TGTGCCAGTAGTATAGTAGGCGGGGGGGCCCTGGAGACCCAGTACTTC

D gene: TRBD1
V gene: TRBV11-2
J gene: TRBJ2-1
clone size: once
CDR3 protein: CASSFTEGTANNEQFF
CDR3 DNA: TGTGCCAGCAGCTTTACCGAGGGGACAGCGAACAATGAGCAGTTCTTC

D gene: .
V gene: TRBV7-8
J gene: TRBJ2-7
clone size: once
CDR3 protein: CASSLAETDYEQYF
CDR3 DNA: TGTGCCAGCAGCTTAGCAGAGACAGACTACGAGCAGTACTTC

D gene: .
V gene: TRBV9
J gene: TRBJ2-2
clone size: .
CDR3 protein: CASSVGENTGELFF
CDR3 DNA: TGTGCCAGCAGCGTAGGGGAAAACACCGGGGAGCTGTTTTTT

D gene: .
V gene: TRBV19
J gene: TRBJ1-2
clone size: .
CDR3 protein: CASTRDGGNYGYTF
CDR3 DNA: TGTGCCAGTACCCGGGACGGCGGCAACTATGGCTACACCTTC

D gene: .
V gene: TRBV29-1
J gene: TRBJ1-5
clone size: .
CDR3 protein: CSVARAMNQPQHF
CDR3 DNA: TGCAGCGTTGCCAGGGCCATGAATCAGCCCCAGCATTTT

D gene: .
V gene: TRBV7-2
J gene: TRBJ2-7
clone size: .
CDR3 protein: CASSIQARETYEQYF
CDR3 DNA: TGTGCCAGCAGCATTCAGGCCAGGGAAACCTACGAGCAGTACTTC

D gene: TRBD1
V gene: TRBV4-1
J gene: TRBJ1-2
clone size: .
CDR3 protein: CASSHQQGPKTRSGYTF
CDR3 DNA: TGCGCCAGCAGCCACCAACAGGGGCCCAAAACCCGTAGTGGCTACACCTTC

D gene: .
V gene: TRBV21-1
J gene: TRBJ1-6
clone size: once
CDR3 protein: CASSTPGQGNSPLHF
CDR3 DNA: TGTGCCAGCAGCACACCGGGACAGGGAAATTCACCCCTCCACTTT

D gene: .
V gene: TRBV6-1
J gene: TRBJ2-2
clone size: .
CDR3 protein: CASSEAFVGELFF
CDR3 DNA: TGTGCCAGCAGTGAAGCGTTTGTCGGGGAGCTGTTTTTT

D gene: .
V gene: TRBV15
J gene: TRBJ2-1
clone size: .
CDR3 protein: CATSKDLPSAMEQFF
CDR3 DNA: TGTGCCACCAGCAAGGATCTCCCCTCGGCAATGGAGCAGTTCTTC

D gene: TRBD2
V gene: TRBV7-8
J gene: TRBJ2-5
clone size: .
CDR3 protein: CASSFSGTTNWETQYF
CDR3 DNA: TGTGCCAGCAGCTTTTCCGGGACTACTAATTGGGAGACCCAGTACTTC

D gene: .
V gene: TRBV6-5
J gene: TRBJ2-2
clone size: .
CDR3 protein: CASSLSGVEGGELFF
CDR3 DNA: TGTGCCAGCAGCTTGTCGGGGGTCGAGGGCGGGGAGCTGTTTTTT

D gene: .
V gene: TRBV28
J gene: TRBJ2-7
clone size: .
CDR3 protein: CASTLGGQTYEQYF
CDR3 DNA: TGTGCCAGCACCCTCGGGGGGCAAACCTACGAGCAGTACTTC

D gene: TRBD2
V gene: TRBV27
J gene: TRBJ2-1
clone size: once
CDR3 protein: CASSLLQRGGLNEQFF
CDR3 DNA: TGTGCCAGCAGTTTACTACAGCGGGGGGGCCTTAATGAGCAGTTCTTC

D gene: .
V gene: TRBV4-1
J gene: TRBJ2-1
clone size: once
CDR3 protein: CASSPVDWGLDEQFF
CDR3 DNA: TGCGCCAGCAGCCCAGTGGATTGGGGTTTGGACGAGCAGTTCTTC

D gene: .
V gene: TRBV9
J gene: TRBJ1-3
clone size: .
CDR3 protein: CASSVAVGHGGNTIYF
CDR3 DNA: TGTGCCAGCAGCGTAGCAGTTGGACATGGAGGAAACACCATATATTTT

D gene: TRBD1
V gene: TRBV3-1/TRBV3-2
J gene: TRBJ1-6
clone size: .
CDR3 protein: CASSQGFGQGDPLHF
CDR3 DNA: TGTGCCAGCAGCCAAGGGTTCGGACAGGGTGACCCCCTCCACTTT

D gene: TRBD1
V gene: TRBV7-8
J gene: TRBJ2-5
clone size: .
CDR3 protein: CASSLVSGGTYQETQYF
CDR3 DNA: TGTGCCAGCAGCTTAGTGTCAGGGGGAACGTACCAAGAGACCCAGTACTTC

D gene: .
V gene: TRBV6-5
J gene: TRBJ2-3
clone size: .
CDR3 protein: CASSYSDGLDTQYF
CDR3 DNA: TGTGCCAGCAGTTACTCGGACGGTTTGGATACGCAGTATTTT

D gene: .
V gene: TRBV10-3
J gene: TRBJ1-2
clone size: .
CDR3 protein: CAISDSSPLGYTF
CDR3 DNA: TGTGCCATCAGCGACAGTTCCCCCCTTGGCTACACCTTC

D gene: TRBD1
V gene: TRBV7-2
J gene: TRBJ2-7
clone size: .
CDR3 protein: CASDAGQGTGEQYF
CDR3 DNA: TGTGCCAGTGACGCGGGACAGGGAACGGGGGAGCAGTACTTC

D gene: .
V gene: TRBV3-1/TRBV3-2
J gene: TRBJ2-5
clone size: .
CDR3 protein: CASSQNQETQYF
CDR3 DNA: TGTGCCAGCAGCCAAAACCAAGAGACCCAGTACTTC

D gene: TRBD1
V gene: TRBV7-9
J gene: TRBJ2-5
clone size: .
CDR3 protein: CASSRDRTYQETQYF
CDR3 DNA: TGTGCCAGCAGCCGGGACAGGACCTACCAAGAGACCCAGTACTTC

D gene: .
V gene: TRBV18
J gene: TRBJ2-3
clone size: .
CDR3 protein: CASSAYPTGTDTQYF
CDR3 DNA: TGTGCCAGCTCTGCCTACCCCACGGGCACAGATACGCAGTATTTT

D gene: .
V gene: TRBV7-9
J gene: TRBJ1-1
clone size: .
CDR3 protein: CASSPPQGGNTEAFF
CDR3 DNA: TGTGCCAGCAGCCCCCCACAGGGTGGGAACACTGAAGCTTTCTTT

D gene: .
V gene: TRBV5-1
J gene: TRBJ2-2
clone size: .
CDR3 protein: CASSLVQANGELFF
CDR3 DNA: TGCGCCAGCAGCTTGGTGCAGGCAAACGGGGAGCTGTTTTTT

D gene: TRBD2
V gene: TRBV7-9
J gene: TRBJ2-3
clone size: .
CDR3 protein: CASSPTGTSGTDTQYF
CDR3 DNA: TGTGCCAGCAGCCCCACCGGGACTAGCGGCACAGATACGCAGTATTTT

D gene: TRBD2
V gene: TRBV14
J gene: TRBJ2-3
clone size: .
CDR3 protein: CASSQEAGLVSDTQYF
CDR3 DNA: TGTGCCAGCAGCCAAGAAGCGGGACTAGTTTCAGATACGCAGTATTTT

D gene: TRBD1
V gene: TRBV9
J gene: TRBJ1-6
clone size: .
CDR3 protein: CASSAGQLWSYNSPLHF
CDR3 DNA: TGTGCCAGCAGCGCGGGACAGCTTTGGTCCTATAATTCACCCCTCCACTTT

D gene: TRBD1
V gene: TRBV5-1
J gene: TRBJ1-5
clone size: .
CDR3 protein: CASRDRPYSNQPQHF
CDR3 DNA: TGCGCCAGCCGGGACAGACCTTATAGCAATCAGCCCCAGCATTTT

D gene: .
V gene: TRBV12-3/TRBV12-4
J gene: TRBJ2-7
clone size: .
CDR3 protein: CASRGVGSYEQYF
CDR3 DNA: TGTGCCAGCCGAGGGGTGGGCAGCTACGAGCAGTACTTC

D gene: .
V gene: TRBV7-9
J gene: TRBJ2-2
clone size: .
CDR3 protein: CASSDRRQLNTGELFF
CDR3 DNA: TGTGCCAGCAGTGATAGACGACAATTGAACACCGGGGAGCTGTTTTTT

D gene: .
V gene: TRBV7-2
J gene: TRBJ1-1
clone size: .
CDR3 protein: CASSLWQNTEAFF
CDR3 DNA: TGTGCCAGCAGCCTATGGCAGAACACTGAAGCTTTCTTT

D gene: .
V gene: TRBV11-1
J gene: TRBJ1-1
clone size: once
CDR3 protein: CASSLVREATEAFF
CDR3 DNA: TGTGCCAGCAGCTTAGTCAGGGAGGCCACTGAAGCTTTCTTT

D gene: .
V gene: TRBV4-1
J gene: TRBJ2-2
clone size: once
CDR3 protein: CASRGGRGELFF
CDR3 DNA: TGCGCCAGCAGGGGGGGGCGCGGGGAGCTGTTTTTT